The 30 T cell receptor beta chains reported below all come from one sample, sequenced in a study of T cell responses to AZD1222 COVID-19 vaccine. Libraries were prepared by immunoSEQ multiplex PCR; TCRdb keeps only in-frame clonotypes and omits some of them. The repertoire holds approximately 130,000 clones, with 91% as singletons. The source was peripheral blood, collected on day 0 of AZD1222 vaccination. The receptor set was obtained from an adult in good health.

V and J are TRBV9 and TRBJ2-1, with D possibly TRBD2 on 6 matching bases. This CDR3 has 13 amino acids. Trimming removed 0 bases at V and 9 bases at J, with 10 bases between. Germline V gene lookup returns CDR1 SGDLS and CDR2 YYNGEE. CDR3 protein: CASSVGLATEQFF. In nucleotides, the CDR3 is TGTGCCAGCAGCGTAGGGCTAGCGACTGAGCAGTTCTTC.

V usage is TRBV6-5 and J usage is TRBJ2-1, with D perhaps TRBD2 (5 bases). The germline CDR1 and CDR2 sequences are MNHEY and SVGAGI. The ends were cut back, 6 bases at V and 4 bases at J, with 13 bases in the middle. The CDR3 length is 14 residues. The CDR3 nucleotides are TGTGCCAGCAGACCGGGAATCTTATACAATGAGCAGTTCTTC. Protein: CASRPGILYNEQFF.

The genes are TRBV19 and TRBJ2-6; D ambiguous. V was shortened by 4 bases and J by 0 bases, with 13 bases between the two germline ends. Germline-derived CDR1 and CDR2 are LNHDA and SQIVND (reference sequence). The CDR3 sequence is 17 residues long. The CDR3 loop is CASSTADASSGANVLTF. In DNA form, the CDR3 reads TGTGCCAGTAGTACGGCGGACGCCAGCTCTGGGGCCAACGTCCTGACTTTC.

This clone appeared a single time. V usage is TRBV28 and J usage is TRBJ1-5, with D uncertain. The CDR3 runs 14 residues. Trimming left V 6 bases short and J 4 bases short, with 13 bases between. CDR1 and CDR2 from the germline V gene are MDHEN and SYDVKM. The CDR3 bases are TGTGCCAGCAGGAGCGACACGTATAATCAGCCCCAGCATTTT. Its protein product is CASRSDTYNQPQHF. Looking up the rest from reference TRBV28 and TRBJ1-5 gives the full variable domain: DVKVTQSSRYLVKRTGEKVFLECVQDMDHENMFWYRQDPGLGLRLIYFSYDVKMKEKGDIPEGYSVSREKKERFSLILESASTNQTSMYLCASRSDTYNQPQHFGDGTRLSIL.

The rearrangement uses TRBV19 and TRBJ2-7; 7 bases are shared with TRBD1. The CDR3 has 14 amino acids. The V and J ends lost 3 bases and 2 bases, in that order; junction bases with no gene match: 4. The germline V gene encodes CDR1 LNHDA and CDR2 SQIVND (reference sequence). The CDR3: CASSIRDRTYEQYF. In DNA, the CDR3 is TGTGCCAGTAGTATCCGGGACAGAACCTACGAGCAGTACTTC.

In its sample, this clone was seen once. This chain joins TRBV5-1 and TRBJ2-1; 8 bases are a match to TRBD2. Losses at the gene ends were 2 bases for V and 8 bases for J; bases not matched to a gene: 6. Per germline, CDR1 SGHRS and CDR2 YFSETQ. This CDR3 is built from 14 residues. CDR3 nucleotide sequence: TGCGCCAGCAGCTTCCAGCGGGAGAGGGATGAGCAGTTCTTC. Its protein product is CASSFQRERDEQFF.

V usage is TRBV27 and J usage is TRBJ2-7, with D possibly matching TRBD1 (5 bases). The CDR3 runs to 16 residues. Trimming removed 3 bases from V and 2 bases from J, with 17 bases in between. CDR1 and CDR2 (germline): MNHEY, SMNVEV (reference sequence). The CDR3 DNA follows: TGTGCCAGCAGTTTGAGAGCCAGGGCAGGAACCTACGAGCAGTACTTC. Its translation is CASSLRARAGTYEQYF.

This chain connects TRBV19 to TRBJ2-7; 8 nucleotides agree with TRBD1. The length of the CDR3 is 13 residues. Trimming removed 7 bases from V and 4 bases from J; junction bases left unmatched: 6. Germline V CDR1 and CDR2: LNHDA, SQIVND (reference sequence). The CDR3 nucleotides read TGTGCCAGTAAGTGGACAGGGAGTTACGAGCAGTACTTC. Residues: CASKWTGSYEQYF.

CDR3: CASSEILSGNTF. CDR3 coding DNA: TGTGCCAGCAGTGAAATCTTGTCAGGGAACACCTTC. The gene calls are TRBV6-1 and TRBJ1-2; tentatively, D is TRBD1 (5 bases). CDR3 length: 12 amino acids. Looked up from germline, CDR1 is MNHNS and CDR2 is SASEGT. The V and J ends lost 2 bases and 12 bases respectively, with 13 bases between them.

The V gene is TRBV5-6, the J gene TRBJ1-3; D unresolved. The V end was cut by 0 bases, the J end by 0 bases, with 10 bases between. Germline V lookup: CDR1 SGHDT, CDR2 YYEEEE. The CDR3 has 16 residues. CDR3 protein: CASSLDGRSSGNTIYF. The CDR3 nucleotides are TGTGCCAGCAGCTTGGACGGGCGGAGCTCTGGAAACACCATATATTTT.

In DNA form, the CDR3 reads TGTGCCTGGAATCAAGACGATCAGCCCCAGCATTTT. It yields the protein CAWNQDDQPQHF. The V call is TRBV30, the J call TRBJ1-5; D is undetermined. The CDR3 length is 12 residues. Deletions cut 4 bases from V and 5 bases from J, with 9 bases between. The germline V gene has CDR1 GTSNPN and CDR2 SVGIG (reference sequence).

The chain uses TRBV28 and TRBJ1-4; D might be TRBD1 (5 bases). The CDR3 is 16 amino acids. Trimming took 1 base from V and 1 from J, leaving 10 bases between them. Germline V lookup: CDR1 MDHEN, CDR2 SYDVKM. The CDR3 DNA sequence: TGTGCCAGCAGTTTATCGGGGGTCGGAACTAATGAAAAACTGTTTTTT. Translation: CASSLSGVGTNEKLFF.

The chain uses TRBV19 and TRBJ1-5; 7 bases are a match to TRBD1. V lost 7 bases, J lost 5 bases, and 5 bases stayed unmatched. CDR3 length: 13 amino acids. Germline V gives CDR1 LNHDA, CDR2 SQIVND (reference sequence). The DNA of the CDR3 is TGTGCCAGTATGGTCGGGACAGATCAGCCCCAGCATTTT. This sequence encodes CASMVGTDQPQHF.

The chain couples TRBV6-5 to TRBJ1-1; the match to TRBD1 covers 9 bases. Germline-derived CDR1 and CDR2 are MNHEY and SVGAGI. The trim removed 6 bases at V and 7 bases at J, leaving 12 bases unmatched. The CDR3 loop spans 15 amino acids. DNA of the CDR3: TGTGCCAGCAGGGTTGAGGGACAGGGCGTACATGAAGCTTTCTTT. Residues: CASRVEGQGVHEAFF.

This chain connects TRBV19 to TRBJ1-5; unclear D gene. This CDR3 is 16 amino acids long. Germline CDR1 reads LNHDA; CDR2 reads SQIVND (reference sequence). V was shortened by 6 bases and J by 1 base, with 16 bases between the two germline ends. In DNA form, the CDR3 reads TGTGCCAGTAGCACCGACGGTCAGTTGAGCAATCAGCCCCAGCATTTT. It specifies CASSTDGQLSNQPQHF.

V gene TRBV12-3 or TRBV12-4 combines with J gene TRBJ2-2, with no clear D. CDR3 length equals 11 residues. V was cut by 6 bases and J by 6 bases, with 5 bases left in between. The CDR3 here is CASSPPGELFF. The DNA for the CDR3 is TGTGCCAGCAGCCCGCCCGGGGAGCTGTTTTTT.

The chain recombines TRBV18 with TRBJ1-1; TRBD1 matches at 7 bases. This CDR3 contains 14 residues. With V trimmed by 3 bases and J by 7 bases, 8 bases remained unmatched. Germline CDR1 and CDR2: KGHSH and LQKENI. CDR3 residues: CASSPTTGVVEAFF. The CDR3, as DNA: TGTGCCAGCTCACCGACCACAGGGGTGGTTGAAGCTTTCTTT.

CDR3 sequence reads: CASSIPREAGDYTEAFF. The CDR3 DNA reads as TGTGCCAGTAGTATACCTCGGGAGGCAGGGGATTACACTGAAGCTTTCTTT. The chain employs TRBV19 and TRBJ1-1; maybe TRBD1 (6 bases). The CDR3 covers 17 residues. V lost 2 bases, J lost 3 bases, and 19 bases lay in between. The germline V gene has CDR1 LNHDA and CDR2 SQIVND (reference sequence).

The rearrangement joins TRBV6-1 to TRBJ1-2; D not resolved. This CDR3 is 19 amino acids long. V was shortened by 2 bases and J by 4 bases, with 26 bases between the two germline ends. Germline lookup yields CDR1 MNHNS and CDR2 SASEGT. The CDR3 DNA sequence: TGTGCCAGCAGTGAATGGACTATCCTTCCCCGGGCCAGATTCTATGGCTACACCTTC. Translation gives CASSEWTILPRARFYGYTF.

The genes are TRBV2 and TRBJ1-4, with 9 bases identical to TRBD1. The CDR3 runs to 14 residues. The J segment lost 8 bases and the V segment lost 1 base, leaving 2 bases of the junction unmatched. Germline-derived CDR1 and CDR2 are SNHLY and FYNNEI. The CDR3 here is CASSEGTGEEKLFF. CDR3 coding DNA: TGTGCCAGCAGTGAAGGGACAGGGGAGGAAAAACTGTTTTTT.

The chain combines TRBV6-5 with TRBJ1-2; D remains unclear. The CDR3 consists of 12 residues. Trimming shortened V by 4 bases and J by 8 bases, and 11 bases separated the two germline ends. Germline V gene lookup returns CDR1 MNHEY and CDR2 SVGAGI. The chain's CDR3 is CASSSVGEGYTF. As DNA, the CDR3 is TGTGCCAGCAGTTCAGTTGGGGAAGGCTACACCTTC.

The gene calls are TRBV14 and TRBJ1-1; TRBD1 might be the D (5 bases). Trimming pared 4 bases from V and 4 bases from J, leaving 10 bases between. The CDR3 loop spans 13 amino acids. Germline V gene data show CDR1 as SGHDN and CDR2 as FVKESK. CDR3: CASSLVTVTEAFF. The DNA of the CDR3 is TGTGCCAGCAGCCTCGTGACAGTCACTGAAGCTTTCTTT.

The chain employs TRBV10-3 and TRBJ2-1; TRBD2 agrees at 9 bases. The J segment lost 1 base and the V segment lost 7 bases, leaving 11 bases of the junction unmatched. Germline-derived CDR1 and CDR2 are ENHRY and SYGVKD. This CDR3 has 17 residues. In nucleotides, the CDR3 is TGTGCCATCACCCAGGGTAGCGGGAGATCGTCCTACAATGAGCAGTTCTTC. Amino acid sequence: CAITQGSGRSSYNEQFF.

The genes are TRBV27 and TRBJ2-7; D is unclear. V shed 3 bases and J shed 4 bases, with 10 bases lying between them. The germline V gene has CDR1 MNHEY and CDR2 SMNVEV (reference sequence). The CDR3 loop spans 13 amino acids. The CDR3 spells CASSFTAGYEQYF. The CDR3 coding sequence is TGTGCCAGCAGTTTTACGGCTGGATACGAGCAGTACTTC.

In its sample, this clone was seen once. V is TRBV7-2 and J is TRBJ2-1; 7 nucleotides match TRBD2. CDR1 is SGHTA and CDR2 is FQGNSA in the germline V gene. The ends lost 7 bases at V and 2 bases at J; junction bases unmatched: 8. This CDR3 is 15 amino acids long. DNA for the CDR3: TGTGCCAGCACTCCTAGCGGTGGCACCTACAATGAGCAGTTCTTC. Its translation: CASTPSGGTYNEQFF.

V is TRBV5-1 and J is TRBJ1-3; TRBD1 might be the D (6 bases). The V and J ends lost 3 bases and 4 bases respectively, with 17 bases between them. From germline, CDR1 is SGHRS and CDR2 YFSETQ. The CDR3 loop spans 16 amino acids. The DNA of the CDR3 is TGCGCCAGCAGCTCGGGGCCGGGGGCAGAAGGAAACACCATATATTTT. The encoded protein is CASSSGPGAEGNTIYF.

The table lists this clone with a count of one. The rearrangement joins TRBV3-1 (or the pseudogene TRBV3-2) to TRBJ1-2; D might be TRBD1 (5 bases). V lost 4 bases to trimming and J lost 4 bases, with 19 bases between them. This CDR3 has 16 residues. CDR1 and CDR2 from the germline V gene are LGHDT and YNNKEL (reference sequence). CDR3 amino acids: CASSLLGEWGSYGYTF. DNA of the CDR3: TGTGCCAGCAGCCTCCTGGGGGAATGGGGTAGCTATGGCTACACCTTC.

This clone was seen repeatedly, ten times or more. The J gene is TRBJ1-2, the V gene TRBV12-3 or TRBV12-4; D is unclear. V lost 3 bases to trimming and J lost 2 bases, with 4 bases between them. This CDR3 has 12 amino acids. The DNA of the CDR3 is TGTGCCAGCAGTTTCGGAAACTATGGCTACACCTTC. This translates into CASSFGNYGYTF.

This clone was seen only a few times. At the DNA level, this CDR3 is encoded by other sequences in the same sample as well. This chain joins TRBV12-3 or TRBV12-4 and TRBJ2-1; D unclear. V was clipped by 6 bases and J by 4 bases, with 4 bases between them. The CDR3 has 11 residues. CDR3: CASRLYNEQFF. CDR3 sequence (DNA): TGTGCCAGCAGGCTTTACAATGAGCAGTTCTTC.

The rearrangement uses TRBV9 and TRBJ1-5; D uncertain. V gave up 4 bases and J gave up 2 bases, with 31 bases separating them. Germline V CDR1 and CDR2: SGDLS, YYNGEE. The CDR3 extends over 21 amino acids. The CDR3 region has the DNA TGTGCCAGCAGCCCGAGGGCCCCTACGACGGCAGGTAGAACTGGCAATCAGCCCCAGCATTTT. It yields the protein CASSPRAPTTAGRTGNQPQHF.